This entry lists 15 T cell receptor beta chains sequenced from one sample in a study of preoperative IRX-2 immunotherapy in early breast cancer. The assay was immunoSEQ multiplex PCR, and TCRdb's table has in-frame clones only and misses some. This sample has roughly 30,000 clones; 70% to 85% occur once, and the top ten carry about 3.3%. Treatment denoted: preoperative locoregional IRX-2 cytokine immunotherapy. The sample was collected from a patient treated with IRX-2 immunotherapy. These receptors all stem from a human donor with breast cancer.

The chain uses TRBV29-1 and TRBJ1-1, with TRBD1 matching 8 bases. CDR1 is SQVTM and CDR2 is ANQGSEA in the germline V gene. This CDR3 is built from 13 residues. Losses at the gene ends were 6 bases for V and 4 bases for J; bases not matched to a gene: 7. CDR3 sequence reads: CSVDADRVTEAFF. The CDR3 DNA follows: TGCAGCGTGGATGCGGACAGGGTCACTGAAGCTTTCTTT.

This clone has only a few counts. J is TRBJ2-6 and V is TRBV11-3, with 10 bases identical to TRBD2. The length of the CDR3 is 17 residues. J lost 4 bases, V lost 3 bases, and 6 bases had no gene match. Germline V gene data show CDR1 as SGHNT and CDR2 as YENEEA. In DNA, the CDR3 is TGTGCCAGCAGCTTGTTAGCGGGAGGTTCCGGGGCCAACGTCCTGACTTTC. This translates into CASSLLAGGSGANVLTF.

The rearrangement uses TRBV28 and TRBJ1-2, with D tentatively TRBD1 (6 bases). Germline V CDR1 and CDR2: MDHEN, SYDVKM. V was shortened by 5 bases and J by 4 bases, with 20 bases between the two germline ends. The CDR3 is 16 residues long. CDR3: CASSAPYRARVYGYTF. CDR3 bases: TGTGCCAGCAGTGCTCCCTACAGGGCACGGGTCTATGGCTACACCTTC.

V and J are TRBV18 and TRBJ1-4; D may be TRBD1 (5 bases). Germline V gene lookup returns CDR1 KGHSH and CDR2 LQKENI. This CDR3 region has 14 residues. V was trimmed by 4 bases and J by 2 bases, leaving 8 bases between them. In DNA form, the CDR3 reads TGTGCCAGCTCACTCCGACAGACTAATGAAAAACTGTTTTTT. Encoded protein: CASSLRQTNEKLFF.

The chain combines TRBV28 with TRBJ1-2, with 8 bases fitting TRBD1. The CDR3 runs to 13 residues. CDR1 MDHEN and CDR2 SYDVKM come from the germline V gene. After removal of 5 bases from V and 5 bases from J, the junction contained 4 bases not matched to a gene. CDR3 region: CASSPGQGYGYTF. The CDR3 DNA reads TGTGCCAGCAGTCCAGGACAGGGTTATGGCTACACCTTC.

The chain recombines TRBV1 with TRBJ2-7; TRBD2 reflects the table's D call only, with no check against the DNA. TRBV1 is shown as a pseudogene. The CDR3 is made up of 13 amino acids. The CDR3 DNA reads as TGCGCCAGCAGCCCGATCCTCGGGGTCGAGCAGTACTTC. This translates into CASSPILGVEQYF.

The V and J genes are TRBV19 and TRBJ2-3, with 8 bases that match TRBD2. The CDR3 extends over 16 amino acids. The trim removed 5 bases at V and 0 bases at J, leaving 7 bases unmatched. Per germline, CDR1 LNHDA and CDR2 SQIVND (reference sequence). DNA for the CDR3: TGTGCCAGTAGTCTCCCCCTAGCGGGCAGCACAGATACGCAGTATTTT. Translated, it gives CASSLPLAGSTDTQYF.

The J gene is TRBJ1-3, the V gene TRBV15; possibly TRBD1 for D (6 bases). The CDR3 is made up of 15 amino acids. Germline assignment: CDR1 LNHNV and CDR2 YYDKDF (reference sequence). Trimming pared 5 bases from V and 4 bases from J, leaving 15 bases between. CDR3 sequence: CATSRGQTLGNTIYF. The CDR3, as DNA: TGTGCCACCAGCCGGGGACAAACCCTCGGAAACACCATATATTTT.

The chain is built from TRBV6-8 and TRBJ2-7, with TRBD2 matching 9 bases. V was clipped by 7 bases and J by 3 bases; unmatched bases: 13. There are 16 residues in the CDR3. Germline-derived CDR1 and CDR2 are MNHGY and SAAAGT. The CDR3, as DNA: TGTGCCAGCACCGACTCGCTTGCGGGGGGGAACTACGAGCAGTACTTC. Protein: CASTDSLAGGNYEQYF.

In its sample, this clone was seen a few times. The chain joins TRBV6-8 to TRBJ2-1; 13 positions match TRBD2. The CDR3 length is 16 residues. CDR1 is MNHGY, CDR2 SAAAGT, per germline. Trimming at V came to 4 bases and at J to 6 bases, leaving 6 bases not matched to a gene. In DNA, the CDR3 is TGTGCCAGCAGTTCCAGACTAGCGGGGGGACTCAATGAGCAGTTCTTC. Translated, it gives CASSSRLAGGLNEQFF.

This clone was observed a single time. The chain uses TRBV6-8 and TRBJ2-2; possible D gene TRBD1, 6 bases. This CDR3 contains 13 residues. V was trimmed by 4 bases and J by 7 bases, leaving 10 bases between them. Germline assignment: CDR1 MNHGY and CDR2 SAAAGT. For the CDR3, the DNA is TGTGCCAGCAGTTCTCCCAGGGGCGGGGAGCTGTTTTTT. Translation: CASSSPRGGELFF.

J is TRBJ2-1 and V is TRBV11-3; 7 nucleotides match TRBD1. V lost 3 bases and J lost 1; bases outside the gene matches: 0. The CDR3 is made up of 14 amino acids. The V gene's germline CDR1 is SGHNT and CDR2 YENEEA. The CDR3 DNA is TGTGCCAGCAGCTTGGACAGGTCCTACAATGAGCAGTTCTTC. Amino acids: CASSLDRSYNEQFF. Together with reference TRBV11-3 and TRBJ2-1, the CDR3 gives the full variable domain: EAGVVQSPRYKIIEKKQPVAFWCNPISGHNTLYWYLQNLGQGPELLIRYENEEAVDDSQLPKDRFSAERLKGVDSTLKIQPAELGDSAVYLCASSLDRSYNEQFFGPGTRLTVL.

The chain recombines TRBV28 with TRBJ1-1; D unresolved. V was shortened by 3 bases and J by 1 base, with 18 bases between the two germline ends. The CDR3 spans 17 residues. Germline lookup yields CDR1 MDHEN and CDR2 SYDVKM. The CDR3 region has the DNA TGTGCCAGCAGTTTCGGGGATGATTGGAATGGGAACACTGAAGCTTTCTTT. Residues: CASSFGDDWNGNTEAFF.

V is TRBV28 and J is TRBJ2-7; D may be TRBD1 (5 bases). Germline V lookup: CDR1 MDHEN, CDR2 SYDVKM. CDR3 length: 13 residues. V dropped 1 base and J dropped 3 bases, with 7 bases sitting between them. As DNA, the CDR3 is TGTGCCAGCAGTTTATTTAGGGGCTACGAGCAGTACTTC. This translates into CASSLFRGYEQYF.

This clone was seen a single time. The chain couples TRBV11-3 to TRBJ2-3, with 9 positions matching TRBD1. The germline CDR1 and CDR2 sequences are SGHNT and YENEEA. This CDR3 is built from 15 residues. Unmatched junction bases numbered 5, after V lost 3 bases and J lost 4 bases. CDR3 nucleotides: TGTGCCAGCAGCTTCCCGGGACAGGGCCCAGATACGCAGTATTTT. This translates into CASSFPGQGPDTQYF. The complete variable domain, with remaining parts taken from reference TRBV11-3 and TRBJ2-3, reads EAGVVQSPRYKIIEKKQPVAFWCNPISGHNTLYWYLQNLGQGPELLIRYENEEAVDDSQLPKDRFSAERLKGVDSTLKIQPAELGDSAVYLCASSFPGQGPDTQYFGPGTRLTVL.